This T cell receptor beta chain is drawn from a study of radiotherapy plus CTLA-4 blockade in lung cancer. In the study overall: Disease control was seen in over 25% of patients, objective responses in about 19%.

Comment on this clone: What it binds is not known.

The study's findings and limits: Subsequent to radiotherapy plus ipilimumab, tumor-derived TCR clones underwent expansion in blood. Early clonal dynamics of blood T cells, together with interferon-beta, were reported as the best response predictor.

Focal radiation with ipilimumab CTLA-4 blockade was given to patients with chemo-refractory metastatic non-small-cell lung cancer. The V gene's germline CDR1 is MNHEY and CDR2 SMNVEV (reference sequence). V dropped 2 bases and J dropped 2 bases, with 7 bases sitting between them. This CDR3 contains 14 residues. Measured with immunoSEQ multiplex PCR; TCRdb has only the in-frame clones, and not every one. The table lists some 50,000 clones, approximately 84% of them singletons, with around 4.8% in the top ten. The TCR was taken from a human donor with non-small cell lung cancer whose response to radiotherapy plus ipilimumab could not be evaluated. This sample comprised peripheral blood, obtained from a patient treated with radiotherapy plus ipilimumab. The chain carries TRBV27 and TRBJ1-5; D gene uncertain. The CDR3 reads CASSLERGNQPQHF. The CDR3 bases are TGTGCCAGCAGTTTAGAGAGGGGCAATCAGCCCCAGCATTTT.